This entry concerns a single T cell receptor beta chain. Its antigen is unidentified. This specimen belongs to a study of identifying expanded T cells in peripheral blood. The germline V gene encodes CDR1 LGHNA and CDR2 YSLEER. V lost 3 bases and J 2 bases, leaving 23 bases between the germline ends. The CDR3 runs 18 residues. Sequencing used immunoSEQ multiplex PCR; TCRdb keeps in-frame clones, though not all of them. The sample comprises 120,000 or so clones, 84% of which are singletons, and less than 4% rests with the top ten. Study-level points and caveats: Roughly two-week clone count variance significantly increased as total template count grew. Over approximately two and four weeks, about 15 and 19 clones changed, versus roughly 1.1 between replicates.

Healthy donors had no documented immune events, such as infections, while sampled. Material for sequencing was blood. The chain is built from TRBV4-3 and TRBJ2-7; a possible D gene is TRBD1 (5 bases). The sequence was obtained from a person between 18 and 75 years old in good health. The CDR3, as DNA: TGCGCCAGCAGCCATATCATTCCGAGTCAGGGAAGAACCTACGAGCAGTACTTC. It translates to CASSHIIPSQGRTYEQYF.